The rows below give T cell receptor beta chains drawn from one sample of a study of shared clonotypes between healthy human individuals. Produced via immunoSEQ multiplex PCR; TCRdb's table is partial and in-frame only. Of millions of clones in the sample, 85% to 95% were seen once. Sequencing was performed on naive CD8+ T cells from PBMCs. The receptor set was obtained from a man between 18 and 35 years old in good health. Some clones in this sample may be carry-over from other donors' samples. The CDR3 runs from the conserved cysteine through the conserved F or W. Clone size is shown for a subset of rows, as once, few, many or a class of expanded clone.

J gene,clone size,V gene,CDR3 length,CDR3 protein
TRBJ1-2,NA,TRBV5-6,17,CASSLRAIGAGEYGYTF
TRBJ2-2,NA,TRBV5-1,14,CASSSGPSTGELFF
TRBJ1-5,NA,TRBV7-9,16,CASSLAGQGAYQPQHF
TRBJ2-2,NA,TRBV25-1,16,CASSEWGRGKTGELFF
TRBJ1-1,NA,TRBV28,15,CASSMDRRLDTEAFF
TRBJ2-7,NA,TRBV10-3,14,CAISESAGPYEQYF
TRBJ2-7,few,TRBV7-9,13,CASSLGNGVEQYF
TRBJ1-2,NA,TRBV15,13,CATSRQVHYGYTF
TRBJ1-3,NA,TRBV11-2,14,CASRHRGSGNTIYF
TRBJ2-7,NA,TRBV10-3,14,CAISVLGRSYEQYF
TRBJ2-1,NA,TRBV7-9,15,CASSLGETTSNEQFF
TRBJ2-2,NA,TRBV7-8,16,CASSLDRQTNTGELFF